This T cell receptor (beta chain) was documented in a study of cytomegalovirus exposure and HLA in healthy donors. Findings and limits, study-wide: Some highly shared sequence variants likely arose as a pipeline artifact.

Details on this clone: The antigen remains undetermined.

Both 60 Vbeta primers and 13 Jbeta primers went into the PCR. The data were produced by immunoSEQ multiplex PCR, yet TCRdb's version contains in-frame clones alone and is incomplete. The table records some 30,000 clones, 35% to 50% of them present only once. From germline, CDR1 is SGHTA and CDR2 FQGTGA. V shed 3 bases, J shed 0 bases, and the junction held 7 bases outside the gene matches. CDR3 length equals 18 residues. The TCR comes from a woman aged 45-65 years in good health and CMV-seronegative. The specimen sequenced was PBMCs. The chain links TRBV7-3 to TRBJ2-6, with 8 nucleotides matching TRBD2. CDR3 protein: CASSFRVAGTSGANVLTF. Written as DNA, the CDR3 is TGTGCCAGCAGCTTCCGGGTAGCGGGGACCTCTGGGGCCAACGTCCTGACTTTC.